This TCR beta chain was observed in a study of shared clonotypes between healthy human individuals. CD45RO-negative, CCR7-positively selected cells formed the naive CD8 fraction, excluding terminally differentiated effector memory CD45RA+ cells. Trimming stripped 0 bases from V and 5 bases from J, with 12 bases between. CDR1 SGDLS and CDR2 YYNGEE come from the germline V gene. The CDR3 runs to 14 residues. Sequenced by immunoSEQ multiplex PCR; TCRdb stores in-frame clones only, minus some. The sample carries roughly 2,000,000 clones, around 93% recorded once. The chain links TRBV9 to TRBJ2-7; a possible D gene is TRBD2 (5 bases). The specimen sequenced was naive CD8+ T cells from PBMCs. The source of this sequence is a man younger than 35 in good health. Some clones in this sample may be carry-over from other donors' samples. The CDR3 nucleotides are TGTGCCAGCAGCGTAGGAGGGAGCGTCCACGAGCAGTACTTC. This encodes CASSVGGSVHEQYF.